Only a few counts were recorded for the clone carrying this T cell receptor (beta chain). Its antigen is unidentified. Expressed TCRB transcripts got sequenced, as all isolated RNA was reverse transcribed. The repertoire was sequenced with immunoSEQ multiplex PCR; TCRdb's copy has only in-frame clones and lacks some. The sample has roughly 280,000 clones, about 24% seen once. The data belong to a study of beta chain features in type 1 diabetes. Study-level results: TCRB CDR3s were moderately but significantly shorter in Type 1 diabetes patients in all four CD4+ subsets. Whether TCRB rearrangement is influenced by HLA type was left unresolved in this analysis.

V was pared by 1 base and J by 1 base, with 10 bases between. CDR3 length: 15 residues. Germline V gene sequence: CDR1 MNHEY, CDR2 SVGAGI. The TCR comes from a woman in her twenties or thirties with type 1 diabetes. Sequenced: naive CD4+ T cells from blood. The chain uses TRBV6-5 and TRBJ1-1, with a tentative D call TRBD1 (6 bases). Here the CDR3 DNA reads TGTGCCAGCAGTTACTTCCTGGGGGCGAACACTGAAGCTTTCTTT. This translates into CASSYFLGANTEAFF.